This T cell receptor beta chain was sequenced for a study of human T cells and chemical hapten exposure. TCRdb fed the RACE reads into MiXCR, producing one record per CDR3 protein. Of 95,000 to 150,000 distinct CDR3 sequences listed, roughly 13% are singletons. Regarding time point: patch test 1, 2 weeks after DPC sensitization. Treatment meaning: therapeutic diphenylcyclopropenone sensitization with weekly scalp DPC. This clonotype was seen more than once but under ten times. The sequence was obtained from a man aged 18 to 29 with alopecia areata. Some clones in this sample may be carry-over from other donors' samples. Sequences were derived from whole blood, sampled in connection with sensitization to the hapten diphenylcyclopropenone (DPC).

The chain's CDR3 is CASSQEQLSYEQYF. The CDR3 region has the DNA TGCGCCAGCAGCCAAGAACAGCTCTCCTACGAGCAGTACTTC. The chain uses TRBV4-3 and TRBJ2-7, with D uncertain. Germline assignment: CDR1 LGHNA and CDR2 YSLEER. The V end was cut by 0 bases, the J end by 0 bases, with 6 bases between. This CDR3 is built from 14 residues.